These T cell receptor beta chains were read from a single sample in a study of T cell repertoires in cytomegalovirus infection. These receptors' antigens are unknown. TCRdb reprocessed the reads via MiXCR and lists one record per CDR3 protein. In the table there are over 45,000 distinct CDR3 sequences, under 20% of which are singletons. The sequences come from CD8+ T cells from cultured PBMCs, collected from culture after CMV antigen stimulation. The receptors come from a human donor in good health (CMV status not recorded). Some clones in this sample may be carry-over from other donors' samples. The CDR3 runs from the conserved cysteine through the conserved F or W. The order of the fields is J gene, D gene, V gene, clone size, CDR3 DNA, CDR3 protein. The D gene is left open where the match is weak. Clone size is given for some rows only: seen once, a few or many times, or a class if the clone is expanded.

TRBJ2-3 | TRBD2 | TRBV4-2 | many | TGTGCCAGCAGCCAAGATCAAGGGACTAGCGTAAATACGCAGTATTTT | CASSQDQGTSVNTQYF
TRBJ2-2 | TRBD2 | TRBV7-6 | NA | TGTGCCAGCAGCCCGACTAGCGGGAGGCTGACCGGGGAGCTGTTTTTT | CASSPTSGRLTGELFF
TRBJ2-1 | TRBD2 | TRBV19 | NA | TGTGCCAGTTCAGCATTGGTAGCGGGATTACCCCAGGATGAGCAGTTCTTC | CASSALVAGLPQDEQFF
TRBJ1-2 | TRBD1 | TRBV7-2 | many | TGTGCCAGCAGCCCGACCTCGACAGGGAGAAACTTGAATGACTACACCTTC | CASSPTSTGRNLNDYTF
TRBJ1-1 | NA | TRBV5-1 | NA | TGCGCCAGCAGCGAGCGGGTGAACACTGAAGCTTTCTTT | CASSERVNTEAFF
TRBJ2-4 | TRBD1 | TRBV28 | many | TGTGCCAGCAGTTCGCCGGGACAGGGGTTAGCCAAAAACATTCAGTACTTC | CASSSPGQGLAKNIQYF
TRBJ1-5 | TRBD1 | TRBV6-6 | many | TGTGCCAGCAGTTACTCGATGGAGGGGGCGTCCAGATTCGTGGCCAATCAGCCCCAGCATTTT | CASSYSMEGASRFVANQPQHF
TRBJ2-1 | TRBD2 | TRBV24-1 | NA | TGTGCCACCAGTGCTGGGACTAGCGGGAGGCTGCACAATGAGCAGTTCTTC | CATSAGTSGRLHNEQFF
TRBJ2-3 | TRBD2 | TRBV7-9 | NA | TGTGCCAGCAGCTCCGCGGCCCTAGCGGGGGGCGGCACAGATACGCAGTATTTT | CASSSAALAGGGTDTQYF
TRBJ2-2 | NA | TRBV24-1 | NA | TGTGCCACCAGTTCGGCGAGGGAGAACACCGGGGAGCTGTTTTTT | CATSSARENTGELFF
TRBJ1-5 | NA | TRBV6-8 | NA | TGTGCCAGCAGTTACTCCCCAGCAGGGAGGCAATACAATCAGCCCCAGCATTTT | CASSYSPAGRQYNQPQHF
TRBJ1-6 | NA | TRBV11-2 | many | TGTGCCAGCAGCACCAACAGGTCACCCCTCCACTTT | CASSTNRSPLHF
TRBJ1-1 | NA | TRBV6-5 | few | TGTGCCAGCAGTTACCAGACAGTGAACACTGAAGCTTTCTTT | CASSYQTVNTEAFF
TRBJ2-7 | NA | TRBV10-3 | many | TGTGCCATCAGCGACTACCGAGAGCAGTACTTC | CAISDYREQYF
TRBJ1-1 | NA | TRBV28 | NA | TGTGCCAGCAGTTACCAAGAGAACACTGAAGCTTTCTTT | CASSYQENTEAFF
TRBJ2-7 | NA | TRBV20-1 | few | TGCAGTGCTAGTGGCGGGTTTTCAGGAAAGCCCTACGAGCAGTACTTC | CSASGGFSGKPYEQYF